This record looks at one T cell receptor beta chain sequence and its context. This sample was included in a study of T cell clones after liver transplantation. The method was immunoSEQ multiplex PCR; TCRdb's version includes in-frame clones alone and lacks a portion of them. The repertoire includes about 85,000 clones, roughly 82% of them detected once, and around 0.5% sits in the top ten. This CDR3 has 13 residues. The germline V and J ends were trimmed by 4 bases and 4 bases, with 7 bases remaining between them. The germline CDR1 and CDR2 sequences are MRHNA and SNTAGT. The chain joins TRBV6-4 to TRBJ2-2, with D perhaps TRBD1 (5 bases). The TCR sequence derives from a human patient who received a liver transplant. Some of the T cells may derive from the graft donor. The specimen was CD4+ T cells from blood, collected approximately 45 months after liver transplant. Here the CDR3 reads CASSVGATGELFF. CDR3 nucleotides: TGTGCCAGCAGTGTAGGGGCCACCGGGGAGCTGTTTTTT.